These 10 T cell receptor beta chains originate from one sample sequenced in a study of beta chain features in type 1 diabetes. These receptors have no known antigen. Study-level results: TCRB CDR3s were moderately but significantly shorter in Type 1 diabetes patients in all four CD4+ subsets.

The study reverse transcribed the entire isolated RNA, so it sequenced expressed TCRB transcripts. Sequencing was performed with immunoSEQ multiplex PCR; in TCRdb, only in-frame clones are kept and a portion is missing. This sample carries about 370,000 clones, roughly 9.8% of them seen once, and the ten largest clones take about 0.63%. The source material was central memory CD4+ T cells from blood. The source of these receptors is a man under 40 with type 1 diabetes.

This clone has just a few counts. V and J are TRBV15 and TRBJ2-5; no reliable D call. Between the trimmed V and J ends, which lost 5 bases and 1 base, there was a span of 20 bases. The germline V gene encodes CDR1 LNHNV and CDR2 YYDKDF (reference sequence). The length of the CDR3 is 17 residues. The chain's CDR3 is CATSGLFTTSAQETQYF. The DNA of the CDR3 is TGTGCCACCAGCGGGTTATTTACAACCTCGGCCCAAGAGACCCAGTACTTC.

This rearrangement joins TRBV7-2 to TRBJ1-4; possible D gene TRBD1, 5 bases. The CDR3 runs 16 residues. Per the germline V gene, CDR1 is SGHTA and CDR2 is FQGNSA. The V end lost 0 bases, the J end lost 8 bases, and 16 bases lay between the germline ends. In DNA, the CDR3 is TGTGCCAGCAGCTTAGCGGGACGGGGTATAGAGGAAAAACTGTTTTTT. Its translation is CASSLAGRGIEEKLFF.

This clone occurred a few times. The chain uses TRBV28 and TRBJ1-5, with 9 bases that match TRBD1. In germline, CDR1 is MDHEN, CDR2 SYDVKM. V lost 6 bases to trimming and J lost 8 bases; unmatched junction nucleotides: 14. This CDR3 has 16 residues. CDR3 in DNA: TGTGCCAGCAGCCACACGGACAGGGGCGGAGGGGAGCCCCAGCATTTT. Amino acids: CASSHTDRGGGEPQHF.

This clone was seen only a few times. This chain links TRBV6-5 with TRBJ2-4; D gene ambiguous. Germline V gives CDR1 MNHEY, CDR2 SVGAGI. The CDR3 is 13 amino acids. V lost 7 bases and J lost 0, with 7 bases in between. The chain's CDR3 is CASTDLAKNIQYF. The CDR3 coding sequence is TGTGCCAGCACCGACCTAGCCAAAAACATTCAGTACTTC.

There are many counts of this clone. The chain carries TRBV28 and TRBJ1-5; TRBD1 matches at 8 bases. The CDR3 covers 12 residues. CDR1 and CDR2 (germline): MDHEN, SYDVKM. CDR3 amino acids: CAAGGGNQPQHF. The CDR3 region has the DNA TGTGCGGCAGGGGGCGGCAATCAGCCCCAGCATTTT.

J is TRBJ2-7 and V is TRBV7-2; no definite D call. Per the germline V gene, CDR1 is SGHTA and CDR2 is FQGNSA. The CDR3 has 13 amino acids. V shed 7 bases and J shed 1 base, with 11 bases lying between them. The CDR3 DNA sequence: TGTGCCAGCACTTCCGGGCGGTCCTACGAGCAGTACTTC. As protein: CASTSGRSYEQYF.

This chain joins TRBV11-3 and TRBJ2-1; maybe TRBD2 (5 bases). CDR1 SGHNT and CDR2 YENEEA come from the germline V gene. V was shortened by 5 bases and J by 7 bases, with 9 bases between the two germline ends. The CDR3 has 12 amino acids. In nucleotides, the CDR3 is TGTGCCAGCAGCGCAACTAGGAATGAGCAGTTCTTC. It specifies CASSATRNEQFF. The full variable domain, completed using reference TRBV11-3 and TRBJ2-1, is EAGVVQSPRYKIIEKKQPVAFWCNPISGHNTLYWYLQNLGQGPELLIRYENEEAVDDSQLPKDRFSAERLKGVDSTLKIQPAELGDSAVYLCASSATRNEQFFGPGTRLTVL.

In its sample, this clone was seen many times. The rearrangement uses TRBV2 and TRBJ1-2; D not resolved. Deletions cut 7 bases from V and 4 bases from J, with 19 bases between. CDR1 and CDR2 from the germline V gene are SNHLY and FYNNEI. CDR3 length: 15 residues. This chain's CDR3 is CASIRGVFRPYGYTF. CDR3 coding DNA: TGTGCCAGCATCAGAGGAGTGTTTCGCCCCTATGGCTACACCTTC.

The rearrangement uses TRBV6-1 and TRBJ1-5, with D unclear. V was cut by 3 bases and J by 1 base, with 4 bases left in between. This CDR3 comprises 13 residues. The germline V gene encodes CDR1 MNHNS and CDR2 SASEGT. The CDR3, as DNA: TGTGCCAGCAGTGACTGGAGCAATCAGCCCCAGCATTTT. Translation gives CASSDWSNQPQHF.

This clone appeared a few times. This rearrangement joins TRBV7-8 to TRBJ2-3; 9 bases align to TRBD2. The trim removed 2 bases at V and 5 bases at J, leaving 8 bases unmatched. There are 16 residues in the CDR3. Germline V gene lookup returns CDR1 SGHVS and CDR2 FQNEAQ. The CDR3 DNA sequence: TGTGCCAGCAGCTTATGGTCTAGCGGGAAGCGAGATACGCAGTATTTT. Translated, it gives CASSLWSSGKRDTQYF.